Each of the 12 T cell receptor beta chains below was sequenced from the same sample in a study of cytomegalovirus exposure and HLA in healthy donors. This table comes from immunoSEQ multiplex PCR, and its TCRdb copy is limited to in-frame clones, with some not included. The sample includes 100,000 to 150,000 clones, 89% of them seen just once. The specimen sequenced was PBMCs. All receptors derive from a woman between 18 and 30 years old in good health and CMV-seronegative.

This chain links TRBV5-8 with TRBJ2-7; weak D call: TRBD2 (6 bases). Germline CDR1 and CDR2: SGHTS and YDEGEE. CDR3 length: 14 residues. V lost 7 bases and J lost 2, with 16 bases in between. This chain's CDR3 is CASHRAGRTYEQYF. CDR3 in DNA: TGTGCCAGCCACCGTGCGGGAAGAACCTACGAGCAGTACTTC.

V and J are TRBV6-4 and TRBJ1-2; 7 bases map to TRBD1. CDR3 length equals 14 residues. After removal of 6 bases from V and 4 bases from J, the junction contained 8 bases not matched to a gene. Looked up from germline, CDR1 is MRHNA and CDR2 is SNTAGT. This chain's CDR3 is CASSPGTASYGYTF. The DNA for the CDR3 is TGTGCCAGCAGCCCCGGGACAGCCTCCTATGGCTACACCTTC.

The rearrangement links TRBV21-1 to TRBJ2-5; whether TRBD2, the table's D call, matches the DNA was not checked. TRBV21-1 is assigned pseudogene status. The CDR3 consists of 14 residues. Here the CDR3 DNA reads TGTGCCAGCAACGCAACCTGGCGGGGGGAGACCCAGTACTTC. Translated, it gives CASNATWRGETQYF.

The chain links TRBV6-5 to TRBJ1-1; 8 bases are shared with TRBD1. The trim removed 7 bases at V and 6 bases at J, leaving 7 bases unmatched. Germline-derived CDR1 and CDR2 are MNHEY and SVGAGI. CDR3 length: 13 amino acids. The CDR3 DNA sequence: TGTGCCAGCAAGGACAGGGAAGCACCTGAAGCTTTCTTT. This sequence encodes CASKDREAPEAFF.

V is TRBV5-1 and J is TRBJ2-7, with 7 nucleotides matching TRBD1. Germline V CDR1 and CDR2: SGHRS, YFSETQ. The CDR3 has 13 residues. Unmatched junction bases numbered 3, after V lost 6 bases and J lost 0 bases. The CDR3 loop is CASTTGSSYEQYF. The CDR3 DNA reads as TGCGCCAGCACGACAGGGAGCTCCTACGAGCAGTACTTC.

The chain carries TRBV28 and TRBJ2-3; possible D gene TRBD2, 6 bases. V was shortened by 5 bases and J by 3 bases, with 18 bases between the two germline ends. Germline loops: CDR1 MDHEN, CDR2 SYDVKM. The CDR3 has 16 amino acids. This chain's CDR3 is CASSAPWGGETDTQYF. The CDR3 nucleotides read TGTGCCAGCAGTGCTCCCTGGGGAGGAGAAACAGATACGCAGTATTTT.

For the CDR3, the DNA is TGTGCCAGCAGCGCGTCCACAGATACGCAGTATTTT. Amino acids: CASSASTDTQYF. The chain couples TRBV5-6 to TRBJ2-3; D is unresolved. With 4 bases removed from V and 2 bases from J, the gap between germline ends came to 5 bases. This CDR3 is built from 12 residues. Germline CDR1 SGHDT, CDR2 YYEEEE.

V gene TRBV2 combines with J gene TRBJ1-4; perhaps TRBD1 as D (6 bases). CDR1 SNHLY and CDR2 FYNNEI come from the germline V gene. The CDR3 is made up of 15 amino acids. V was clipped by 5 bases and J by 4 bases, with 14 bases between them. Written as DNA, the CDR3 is TGTGCCAGCAGTATACCGGGACAATTTAATGAAAAACTGTTTTTT. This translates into CASSIPGQFNEKLFF.

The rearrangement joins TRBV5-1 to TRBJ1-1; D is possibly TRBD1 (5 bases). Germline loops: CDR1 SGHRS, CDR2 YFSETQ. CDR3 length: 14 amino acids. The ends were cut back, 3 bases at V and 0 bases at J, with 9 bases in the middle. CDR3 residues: CASSSGLMNTEAFF. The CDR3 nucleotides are TGCGCCAGCAGCTCGGGACTGATGAACACTGAAGCTTTCTTT.

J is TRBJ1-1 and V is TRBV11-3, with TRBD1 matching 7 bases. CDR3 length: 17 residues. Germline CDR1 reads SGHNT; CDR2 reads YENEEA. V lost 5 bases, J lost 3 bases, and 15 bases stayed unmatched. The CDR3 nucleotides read TGTGCCAGCAGCGCTCGATTACCGACTCAGGGGGACACTGAAGCTTTCTTT. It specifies CASSARLPTQGDTEAFF.

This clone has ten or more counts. This CDR3 is CASSIGGYEQYF. CDR3 coding DNA: TGTGCCAGCAGCATCGGAGGGTACGAGCAGTACTTC. The V call is TRBV11-2, the J call TRBJ2-7; D is possibly TRBD2 (6 bases). The CDR3 has 12 amino acids. Per germline, CDR1 SGHAT and CDR2 FQNNGV. V was shortened by 5 bases and J by 4 bases, with 9 bases between the two germline ends. Using reference TRBV11-2 and TRBJ2-7 for the parts outside the CDR3, the full variable domain is EAGVAQSPRYKIIEKRQSVAFWCNPISGHATLYWYQQILGQGPKLLIQFQNNGVVDDSQLPKDRFSAERLKGVDSTLKIQPAKLEDSAVYLCASSIGGYEQYFGPGTRLTVT.

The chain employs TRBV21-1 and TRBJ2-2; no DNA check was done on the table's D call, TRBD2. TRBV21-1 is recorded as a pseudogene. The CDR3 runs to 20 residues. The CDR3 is CASSPPQGPGLAGRGGELFF. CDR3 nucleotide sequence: TGTGCCAGCAGTCCGCCGCAGGGACCGGGACTAGCGGGAAGGGGCGGGGAGCTGTTTTTT.